Following are 29 T cell receptor beta chains from one sample sequenced in a study of shared clonotypes between healthy human individuals. Profiling relied on immunoSEQ multiplex PCR, and the TCRdb table lists in-frame clones only, not all of them. The repertoire includes millions of clones, about 93% of them detected once, and over 1.5% sits in the top ten. Naive CD8 populations comprised CD45RO-negative cells positively selected for CCR7, excluding terminally differentiated effector memory CD45RA+ cells. What was sequenced was naive CD8+ T cells from PBMCs. These TCRs come from a man aged 18 to 29 in good health. Some clones in this sample may be carry-over from other donors' samples.

This rearrangement joins TRBV27 to TRBJ2-6, with D unclear. The CDR3 has 17 amino acids. Germline V lookup: CDR1 MNHEY, CDR2 SMNVEV (reference sequence). V shed 4 bases and J shed 0 bases, with 13 bases lying between them. Written as DNA, the CDR3 is TGTGCCAGCAGTTCCCTAGGAGTTTCCTCTGGGGCCAACGTCCTGACTTTC. As protein: CASSSLGVSSGANVLTF.

V gene TRBV11-2 combines with J gene TRBJ2-7, with D tentatively TRBD2 (5 bases). The CDR3 contains 15 residues. V shed 1 base and J shed 3 bases, with 13 bases lying between them. Germline loops: CDR1 SGHAT, CDR2 FQNNGV. CDR3 DNA sequence: TGTGCCAGCAGCTTAGGGGCTAGCCCAATCTACGAGCAGTACTTC. This translates into CASSLGASPIYEQYF.

The chain couples TRBV28 to TRBJ2-5; 9 bases match TRBD1. Near its end, the DNA agrees better with TRBJ2-7, so the J call may be wrong. This CDR3 region has 14 residues. CDR1 and CDR2 (germline): MDHEN, SYDVKM. The CDR3 DNA follows: TGTGCCAGCAGCTTACAGGGGGCCTCCTACGAGCAGTACTTC. Its translation is CASSLQGASYEQYF.

The chain joins TRBV7-9 to TRBJ1-4; D is ambiguous. Per germline, CDR1 SEHNR and CDR2 FQNEAQ (reference sequence). This CDR3 comprises 13 residues. Trimming removed 4 bases at V and 8 bases at J, with 11 bases between. The CDR3 DNA is TGTGCCAGCAGCTACGCAGGCCTGGAAAAACTGTTTTTT. This translates into CASSYAGLEKLFF. The full variable domain, completed using reference TRBV7-9 and TRBJ1-4, is DTGVSQNPRHKITKRGQNVTFRCDPISEHNRLYWYRQTLGQGPEFLTYFQNEAQLEKSRLLSDRFSAERPKGSFSTLEIQRTEQGDSAMYLCASSYAGLEKLFFGSGTQLSVL.

The chain carries TRBV4-1 and TRBJ2-7; 9 nucleotides match TRBD1. From germline, CDR1 is MGHRA and CDR2 YSYEKL. Trimming at V came to 4 bases and at J to 5 bases, leaving 15 bases not matched to a gene. This CDR3 has 17 amino acids. CDR3: CASSPFSGTGGYHEQYF. The CDR3 DNA reads TGCGCCAGCAGCCCCTTTTCCGGAACAGGGGGCTACCACGAGCAGTACTTC.

The chain combines TRBV30 with TRBJ2-5; 11 bases align to TRBD1. Judging by the DNA end, TRBJ2-7 fits better; the J call may be wrong. The CDR3 runs to 15 residues. Per the germline V gene, CDR1 is GTSNPN and CDR2 is SVGIG (reference sequence). As DNA, the CDR3 is TGTGCCTGCTATTACTCGGGACAGGGGGTTCCCGAGCAGTACTTC. It codes for CACYYSGQGVPEQYF.

The DNA of the CDR3 is TGTGCCACCCGAGCAGGAGCGGAGAATGAGCAGTTCTTC. This translates into CATRAGAENEQFF. The chain carries TRBV15 and TRBJ2-1, with D possibly being TRBD2 (5 bases). Per the germline V gene, CDR1 is LNHNV and CDR2 is YYDKDF (reference sequence). CDR3 length equals 13 residues. V shed 8 bases and J shed 7 bases, with 15 bases lying between them.

This clone came up once. The chain combines TRBV5-6 with TRBJ1-6; D ambiguous. Trimming stripped 3 bases from V and 15 bases from J, with 16 bases between. This CDR3 has 13 amino acids. From germline, CDR1 is SGHDT and CDR2 YYEEEE. CDR3 region: CASSWGGGRHLHF. CDR3 nucleotide sequence: TGTGCCAGCAGCTGGGGAGGCGGAAGACACCTCCACTTT.

CDR3 DNA sequence: TGTGCCAGCAGTTTAGGGACAGCCATTAGCACAGATACGCAGTATTTT. This sequence encodes CASSLGTAISTDTQYF. The gene calls are TRBV27 and TRBJ2-3; 7 bases match TRBD1. Trimming took 2 bases from V and 0 from J; bases not matched to a gene: 5. This CDR3 has 16 amino acids. Germline loops: CDR1 MNHEY, CDR2 SMNVEV (reference sequence).

The chain combines TRBV6-5 with TRBJ2-1; 7 nucleotides agree with TRBD2. With V trimmed by 5 bases and J by 2 bases, 6 bases remained unmatched. This CDR3 comprises 15 residues. Germline CDR1 MNHEY, CDR2 SVGAGI. CDR3 in DNA: TGTGCCAGCAGTCCCGGGAGGCAGACCTACAATGAGCAGTTCTTC. It specifies CASSPGRQTYNEQFF.

The V call is TRBV2, the J call TRBJ2-1, with TRBD1 identical over 9 bases. Trimming cost V 10 bases and J 8 bases; bases outside gene matches: 6. Germline CDR1 is SNHLY and CDR2 is FYNNEI. This CDR3 has 12 amino acids. The CDR3 DNA follows: TGTGCCACCAGACAGGGGGGGTATGAGCAGTTCTTC. The encoded protein is CATRQGGYEQFF.

The rearrangement joins TRBV4-1 to TRBJ2-3; D may match TRBD1 or TRBD2 (5 bases each). Germline assignment: CDR1 MGHRA and CDR2 YSYEKL. The germline V and J ends were trimmed by 3 bases and 4 bases, with 14 bases remaining between them. This CDR3 spans 15 amino acids. The CDR3 here is CASSHLGEGADTQYF. The CDR3 DNA reads as TGCGCCAGCAGCCACCTGGGGGAAGGGGCAGATACGCAGTATTTT.

The gene calls are TRBV11-2 and TRBJ2-1; unclear D gene. The CDR3 has 16 residues. CDR1 is SGHAT, CDR2 FQNNGV, per germline. Trimming cost V 0 bases and J 0 bases, with 9 bases left between them. The CDR3 here is CASSLDSRSSYNEQFF. The CDR3 DNA is TGTGCCAGCAGCTTAGATTCCAGGTCCTCCTACAATGAGCAGTTCTTC. Together with reference TRBV11-2 and TRBJ2-1, the CDR3 gives the full variable domain: EAGVAQSPRYKIIEKRQSVAFWCNPISGHATLYWYQQILGQGPKLLIQFQNNGVVDDSQLPKDRFSAERLKGVDSTLKIQPAKLEDSAVYLCASSLDSRSSYNEQFFGPGTRLTVL.

The CDR3 coding sequence is TGTGCCAGCAGCCCCGCGGTCCAGGATGGTGAAAAACTGTTTTTT. Residues: CASSPAVQDGEKLFF. The chain is built from TRBV7-9 and TRBJ1-4; unclear D gene. Per the germline V gene, CDR1 is SEHNR and CDR2 is FQNEAQ (reference sequence). The V gene lost 5 bases and the J gene lost 7 bases, with 17 bases spanning the gap. This CDR3 region has 15 residues.

V usage is TRBV7-8 and J usage is TRBJ2-5, with TRBD1 matching over 7 bases. CDR3 length: 17 amino acids. The trim removed 5 bases at V and 4 bases at J, leaving 16 bases unmatched. Germline CDR1 reads SGHVS; CDR2 reads FQNEAQ. The CDR3 protein is CASSPHLRQGSGETQYF. In DNA form, the CDR3 reads TGTGCCAGCAGCCCACACCTCCGACAGGGCTCGGGAGAGACCCAGTACTTC.

The chain employs TRBV15 and TRBJ2-5; 8 positions match TRBD1. Germline V lookup: CDR1 LNHNV, CDR2 YYDKDF (reference sequence). The CDR3 has 15 amino acids. The V and J ends lost 5 bases and 4 bases, in that order; junction bases with no gene match: 9. This CDR3 is CATSLRTGSRETQYF. The CDR3 region has the DNA TGTGCCACCAGCCTCCGGACAGGGTCCAGAGAGACCCAGTACTTC.

This clone was seen just once. The genes are TRBV7-6 and TRBJ2-7, with TRBD1 matching over 9 bases. This CDR3 is built from 17 residues. CDR1 is SGHVS and CDR2 is FNYEAQ in the germline V gene. V was clipped by 1 base and J by 3 bases; unmatched bases: 10. The DNA of the CDR3 is TGTGCCAGCAGCTTAGAGATTTGGGGGACAGGGCTCTACGAGCAGTACTTC. Translation: CASSLEIWGTGLYEQYF.

The chain is built from TRBV7-9 and TRBJ2-1, with TRBD2 identical over 12 bases. The CDR3 length is 15 residues. Germline CDR1 reads SEHNR; CDR2 reads FQNEAQ (reference sequence). The ends lost 7 bases at V and 4 bases at J; junction bases unmatched: 5. The CDR3: CASTQTSGGYNEQFF. The CDR3 DNA reads as TGTGCCAGCACCCAGACTAGCGGGGGTTACAATGAGCAGTTCTTC.

This chain links TRBV19 with TRBJ1-6; a possible D gene is TRBD1 (5 bases). The germline CDR1 and CDR2 sequences are LNHDA and SQIVND (reference sequence). The V gene lost 5 bases and the J gene lost 7 bases, with 12 bases spanning the gap. CDR3 length equals 14 residues. The DNA of the CDR3 is TGTGCCAGTAGTCCCCGGGACGGGAATTCACCCCTCCACTTT. The encoded protein is CASSPRDGNSPLHF. The variable domain in full, completed from reference TRBV19 and TRBJ1-6, reads DGGITQSPKYLFRKEGQNVTLSCEQNLNHDAMYWYRQDPGQGLRLIYYSQIVNDFQKGDIAEGYSVSREKKESFPLTVTSAQKNPTAFYLCASSPRDGNSPLHFGNGTRLTVT.

The chain carries TRBV7-9 and TRBJ2-1, with D perhaps TRBD1 or TRBD2 (5 bases each). V was clipped by 4 bases and J by 12 bases, with 10 bases between them. CDR1 and CDR2 from the germline V gene are SEHNR and FQNEAQ (reference sequence). CDR3 length equals 11 residues. CDR3 loop: CASSSTGGQFF. CDR3 nucleotide sequence: TGTGCCAGCAGCTCCACTGGGGGGCAGTTCTTC.

Turning to this clone: This same CDR3 is encoded by further DNA sequences in the sample. The rearrangement uses TRBV7-9 and TRBJ2-1; TRBD2 might be the D (5 bases). The V gene lost 5 bases and the J gene lost 0 bases, with 11 bases spanning the gap. Per the germline V gene, CDR1 is SEHNR and CDR2 is FQNEAQ (reference sequence). The CDR3 consists of 15 residues. This CDR3 is CASSPPGSSYNEQFF. The CDR3 DNA is TGTGCCAGCAGCCCCCCTGGGAGCTCCTACAATGAGCAGTTCTTC. Looking up the rest from reference TRBV7-9 and TRBJ2-1 gives the full variable domain: DTGVSQNPRHKITKRGQNVTFRCDPISEHNRLYWYRQTLGQGPEFLTYFQNEAQLEKSRLLSDRFSAERPKGSFSTLEIQRTEQGDSAMYLCASSPPGSSYNEQFFGPGTRLTVL.

The chain carries TRBV28 and TRBJ2-7; no firm D call. The germline V and J ends were trimmed by 5 bases and 0 bases, with 11 bases remaining between them. Looked up from germline, CDR1 is MDHEN and CDR2 is SYDVKM. The CDR3 length is 14 residues. The CDR3 DNA reads TGTGCCAGCAGTAATAACCCCCCCTCCTACGAGCAGTACTTC. As protein: CASSNNPPSYEQYF.

J is TRBJ1-1 and V is TRBV5-1, with 9 bases identical to TRBD1. V trimming: 1 base; J trimming: 5 bases; junction bases outside the gene matches: 6. This CDR3 is built from 15 residues. Germline V gene lookup returns CDR1 SGHRS and CDR2 YFSETQ. In DNA, the CDR3 is TGCGCCAGCAGCTTGACCGGGACAGGGCTTACTGAAGCTTTCTTT. Translated, it gives CASSLTGTGLTEAFF. Drawing the rest from reference TRBV5-1 and TRBJ1-1, the complete variable domain is KAGVTQTPRYLIKTRGQQVTLSCSPISGHRSVSWYQQTPGQGLQFLFEYFSETQRNKGNFPGRFSGRQFSNSRSEMNVSTLELGDSALYLCASSLTGTGLTEAFFGQGTRLTVV.

The rearrangement joins TRBV4-1 to TRBJ2-7; 9 nucleotides align to TRBD1. Germline V gives CDR1 MGHRA, CDR2 YSYEKL. V was pared by 3 bases and J by 0 bases, with 9 bases of the junction left unmatched. This CDR3 is built from 17 residues. The CDR3 loop reads CASSHPGQGRFSYEQYF. CDR3 nucleotides: TGCGCCAGCAGCCACCCAGGACAGGGGCGCTTCTCCTACGAGCAGTACTTC.

The genes are TRBV15 and TRBJ2-1, with D hard to call. Between the trimmed V and J ends, which lost 6 bases and 4 bases, there was a span of 13 bases. This CDR3 is 14 amino acids long. Germline CDR1 is LNHNV and CDR2 is YYDKDF (reference sequence). The CDR3 protein is CATSSPPLYNEQFF. CDR3 in DNA: TGTGCCACCAGTTCTCCCCCCTTGTACAATGAGCAGTTCTTC.

The genes are TRBV4-1 and TRBJ1-1; 8 bases are shared with TRBD1. The CDR3 extends over 17 amino acids. J was trimmed by 5 bases and V by 5 bases; bases with no gene match: 16. CDR1 MGHRA and CDR2 YSYEKL come from the germline V gene. The CDR3 sequence is CASSTGTGQIGATEAFF. The CDR3 coding sequence is TGCGCCAGCAGCACCGGGACAGGACAAATCGGGGCAACTGAAGCTTTCTTT.

The chain couples TRBV19 to TRBJ2-7, with 10 bases that match TRBD1. The CDR3 contains 14 residues. The germline CDR1 and CDR2 sequences are LNHDA and SQIVND (reference sequence). The V segment lost 7 bases and the J segment 4 bases; nucleotides outside the gene matches: 7. This CDR3 reads CASTPTGGTYEQYF. The CDR3 DNA reads as TGTGCCAGTACCCCGACAGGGGGCACGTACGAGCAGTACTTC.

V gene TRBV6-5 combines with J gene TRBJ2-3; 10 bases fit TRBD2. This CDR3 comprises 16 residues. J was trimmed by 5 bases and V by 4 bases; bases with no gene match: 9. Germline loops: CDR1 MNHEY, CDR2 SVGAGI. CDR3 residues: CASSFASGSMGDTQYF. The CDR3 region has the DNA TGTGCCAGCAGTTTCGCTAGCGGGAGTATGGGAGATACGCAGTATTTT.

This chain uses TRBV19 with TRBJ2-2; D unclear. This CDR3 has 15 residues. Trimming took off 7 bases at V and 0 bases at J, with 12 bases between the two ends. CDR1 and CDR2 from the germline V gene are LNHDA and SQIVND (reference sequence). The CDR3 sequence is CASTEVTANTGELFF. The DNA of the CDR3 is TGTGCCAGTACAGAGGTGACCGCGAACACCGGGGAGCTGTTTTTT.